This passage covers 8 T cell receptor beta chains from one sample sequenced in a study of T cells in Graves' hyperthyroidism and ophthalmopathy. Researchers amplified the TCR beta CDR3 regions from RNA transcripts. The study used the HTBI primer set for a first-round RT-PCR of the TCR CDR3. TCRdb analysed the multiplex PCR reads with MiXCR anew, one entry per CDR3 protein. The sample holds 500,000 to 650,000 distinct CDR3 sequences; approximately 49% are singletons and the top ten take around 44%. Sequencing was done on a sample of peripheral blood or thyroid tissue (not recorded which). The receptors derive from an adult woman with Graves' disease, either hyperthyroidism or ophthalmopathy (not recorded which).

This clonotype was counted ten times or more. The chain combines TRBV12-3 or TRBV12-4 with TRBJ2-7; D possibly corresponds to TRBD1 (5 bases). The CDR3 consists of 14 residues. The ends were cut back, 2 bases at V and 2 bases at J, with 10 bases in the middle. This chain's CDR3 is CASSLHKGTYEQYF. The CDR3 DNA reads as TGTGCCAGCAGTTTACATAAGGGGACCTACGAGCAGTACTTC.

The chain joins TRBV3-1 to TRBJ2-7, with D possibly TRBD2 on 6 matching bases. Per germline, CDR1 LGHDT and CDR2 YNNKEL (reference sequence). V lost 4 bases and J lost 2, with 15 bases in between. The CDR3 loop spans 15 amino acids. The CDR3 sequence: CASSPKSGWTYEQYF. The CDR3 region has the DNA TGTGCCAGCAGCCCCAAGAGCGGGTGGACCTACGAGCAGTACTTC.

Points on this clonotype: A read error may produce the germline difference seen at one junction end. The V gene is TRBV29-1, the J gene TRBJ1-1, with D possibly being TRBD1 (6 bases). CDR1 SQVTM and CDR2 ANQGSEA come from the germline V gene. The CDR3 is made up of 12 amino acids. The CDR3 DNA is TGCAGCGTTGCAGGGGCCGGGACTGAAGCTTCCTTT. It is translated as CSVAGAGTEASF.

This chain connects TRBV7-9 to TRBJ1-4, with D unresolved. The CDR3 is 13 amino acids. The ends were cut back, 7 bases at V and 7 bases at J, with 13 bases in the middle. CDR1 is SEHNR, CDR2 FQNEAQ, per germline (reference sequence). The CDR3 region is CASTRMGSEKLFF. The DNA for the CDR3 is TGTGCCAGCACCCGAATGGGGAGTGAAAAACTGTTTTTT.

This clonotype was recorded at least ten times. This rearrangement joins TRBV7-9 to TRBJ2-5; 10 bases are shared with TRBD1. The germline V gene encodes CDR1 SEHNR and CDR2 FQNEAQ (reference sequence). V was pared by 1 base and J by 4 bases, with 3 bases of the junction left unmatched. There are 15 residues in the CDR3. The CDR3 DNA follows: TGTGCCAGCAGCTTAGGACAGGGGGCATTAGAGACCCAGTACTTC. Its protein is CASSLGQGALETQYF.

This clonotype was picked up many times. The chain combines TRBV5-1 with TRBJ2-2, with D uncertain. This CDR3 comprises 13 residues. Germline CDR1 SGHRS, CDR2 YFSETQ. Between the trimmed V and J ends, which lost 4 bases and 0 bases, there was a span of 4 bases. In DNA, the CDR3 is TGCGCCAGCAGCGTCCCGAACACCGGGGAGCTGTTTTTT. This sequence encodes CASSVPNTGELFF.

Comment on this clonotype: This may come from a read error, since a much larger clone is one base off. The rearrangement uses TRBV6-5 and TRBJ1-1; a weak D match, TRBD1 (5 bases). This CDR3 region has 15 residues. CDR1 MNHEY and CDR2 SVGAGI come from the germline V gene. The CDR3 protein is CANSYTKQRQTEAFF. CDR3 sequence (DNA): TGTGCCAACAGTTACACGAAACAAAGACAGACTGAAGCTTTCTTT.

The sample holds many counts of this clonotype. Here the CDR3 reads CASRDSLNQPQHF. The CDR3 DNA reads TGTGCCAGCAGGGACAGCCTGAATCAGCCCCAGCATTTT. V and J are TRBV27 and TRBJ1-5; D might be TRBD1 (6 bases). The CDR3 consists of 13 residues. Between the trimmed V and J ends, which lost 6 bases and 4 bases, there was a span of 10 bases. Germline assignment: CDR1 MNHEY and CDR2 SMNVEV (reference sequence).